The 9 T cell receptor beta chains below were found in one sample sequenced in a study of graft-versus-host responses after intestinal transplantation. The antigens for these receptors are not known. Repertoires were generated with immunoSEQ multiplex PCR, while TCRdb's copy carries only in-frame clones and drops some. The sample records 35,000 to 50,000 clones, about 94% being singletons. Source: unstimulated CD8+ T cells sorted from spleen or lymph node cells, taken before transplant. The receptors were sampled from a human donor who was the organ donor for an intestinal transplant.

J is TRBJ2-3 and V is TRBV4-3; TRBD2 might be the D (6 bases). Germline-derived CDR1 and CDR2 are LGHNA and YSLEER. There are 17 residues in the CDR3. Trimming cost V 0 bases and J 4 bases, with 17 bases left between them. The CDR3 spells CASSQDYGREIPDTQYF. The CDR3 bases are TGCGCCAGCAGCCAAGATTACGGACGGGAGATCCCAGATACGCAGTATTTT.

V usage is TRBV6-1 and J usage is TRBJ2-1; D is ambiguous. The CDR3 length is 15 residues. Germline V gene lookup returns CDR1 MNHNS and CDR2 SASEGT. V gave up 1 base and J gave up 9 bases, with 16 bases separating them. The CDR3 region has the DNA TGTGCCAGCAGTGAAGTGAATGCCCCCCTGGGTGAGCAGTTCTTC. This codes for CASSEVNAPLGEQFF.

This chain uses TRBV15 with TRBJ1-2; possible D gene TRBD1, 5 bases. The CDR3 is 17 amino acids. Germline-derived CDR1 and CDR2 are LNHNV and YYDKDF (reference sequence). V was shortened by 3 bases and J by 4 bases, with 21 bases between the two germline ends. CDR3 nucleotides: TGTGCCACCAGCAGTACCTATTCCCGGGAGGGGCTCTATGGCTACACCTTC. Translating it yields CATSSTYSREGLYGYTF.

The V and J genes are TRBV7-2 and TRBJ2-1; D call uncertain. Germline CDR1 SGHTA, CDR2 FQGNSA. Trimming cost V 6 bases and J 7 bases, with 10 bases left between them. The CDR3 is 12 residues long. This CDR3 reads CASSSLVNEQFF. In DNA, the CDR3 is TGTGCCAGCAGTAGCCTGGTGAATGAGCAGTTCTTC.

The genes are TRBV28 and TRBJ2-7; 7 nucleotides align to TRBD1. CDR3 size: 13 residues. Unmatched junction bases numbered 3, after V lost 3 bases and J lost 4 bases. Germline V lookup: CDR1 MDHEN, CDR2 SYDVKM. In DNA, the CDR3 is TGTGCCAGCAGTTTGAACAGGGGATACGAGCAGTACTTC. It specifies CASSLNRGYEQYF.

The chain couples TRBV19 to TRBJ1-1, with TRBD1 matching 7 bases. CDR1 is LNHDA and CDR2 is SQIVND in the germline V gene (reference sequence). The CDR3 is 15 residues long. The ends lost 7 bases at V and 3 bases at J; junction bases unmatched: 11. The CDR3 is CASTPYTGAYTEAFF. CDR3 DNA sequence: TGTGCCAGTACCCCTTACACAGGGGCGTACACTGAAGCTTTCTTT.

The chain links TRBV9 to TRBJ2-5; 12 nucleotides line up with TRBD1. With 1 base clipped from V and 5 bases from J, the junction kept 6 bases outside the gene matches. The CDR3 contains 16 residues. Germline lookup yields CDR1 SGDLS and CDR2 YYNGEE. The CDR3 DNA follows: TGTGCCAGCAGCGTATACGGGACAGGGGGCGTTGAGACCCAGTACTTC. This sequence encodes CASSVYGTGGVETQYF.

This clone was picked up one time. The chain joins TRBV19 to TRBJ2-5, with 12 positions matching TRBD1. The DNA end is a closer match to TRBJ2-7, so the J assignment may be wrong. The V gene's germline CDR1 is LNHDA and CDR2 SQIVND (reference sequence). This CDR3 is 15 amino acids long. CDR3 sequence reads: CASSPGQGASYEQYF. CDR3 nucleotide sequence: TGTGCCAGTAGCCCGGGACAGGGGGCCTCCTACGAGCAGTACTTC.

This chain uses TRBV4-3 with TRBJ2-1; D call uncertain. From germline, CDR1 is LGHNA and CDR2 YSLEER. The V end lost 0 bases, the J end lost 5 bases, and 8 bases lay between the germline ends. This CDR3 is 14 amino acids long. The chain's CDR3 is CASSQDSGDNEQFF. Here the CDR3 DNA reads TGCGCCAGCAGCCAAGACTCTGGAGACAATGAGCAGTTCTTC.